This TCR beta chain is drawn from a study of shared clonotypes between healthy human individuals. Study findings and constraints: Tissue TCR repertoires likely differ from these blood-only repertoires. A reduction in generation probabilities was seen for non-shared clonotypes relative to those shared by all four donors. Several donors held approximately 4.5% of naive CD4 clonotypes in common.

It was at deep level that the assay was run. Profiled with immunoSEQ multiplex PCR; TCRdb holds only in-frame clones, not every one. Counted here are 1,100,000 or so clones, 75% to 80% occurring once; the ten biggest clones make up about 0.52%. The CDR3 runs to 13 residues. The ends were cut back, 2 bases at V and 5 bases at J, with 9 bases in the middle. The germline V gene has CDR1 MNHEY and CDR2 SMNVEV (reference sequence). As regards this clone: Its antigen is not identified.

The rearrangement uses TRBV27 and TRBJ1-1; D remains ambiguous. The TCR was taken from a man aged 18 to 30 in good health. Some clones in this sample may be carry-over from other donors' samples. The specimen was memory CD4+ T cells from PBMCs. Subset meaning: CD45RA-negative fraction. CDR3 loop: CASSLLGFTEAFF. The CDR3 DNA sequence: TGTGCCAGCAGTTTACTGGGCTTTACTGAAGCTTTCTTT.